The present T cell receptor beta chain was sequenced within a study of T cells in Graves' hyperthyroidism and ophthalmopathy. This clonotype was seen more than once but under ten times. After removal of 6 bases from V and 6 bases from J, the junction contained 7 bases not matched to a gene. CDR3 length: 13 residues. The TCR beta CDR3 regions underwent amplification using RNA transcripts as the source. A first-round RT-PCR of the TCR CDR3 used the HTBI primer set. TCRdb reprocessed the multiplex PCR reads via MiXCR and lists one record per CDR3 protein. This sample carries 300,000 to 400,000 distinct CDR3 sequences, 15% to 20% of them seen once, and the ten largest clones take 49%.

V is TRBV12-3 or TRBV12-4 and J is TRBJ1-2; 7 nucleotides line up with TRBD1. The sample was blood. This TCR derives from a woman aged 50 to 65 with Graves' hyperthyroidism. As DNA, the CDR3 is TGTGCCAGCAGCCCTTCGGGGACAGATGGCTACACCTTC. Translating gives CASSPSGTDGYTF.